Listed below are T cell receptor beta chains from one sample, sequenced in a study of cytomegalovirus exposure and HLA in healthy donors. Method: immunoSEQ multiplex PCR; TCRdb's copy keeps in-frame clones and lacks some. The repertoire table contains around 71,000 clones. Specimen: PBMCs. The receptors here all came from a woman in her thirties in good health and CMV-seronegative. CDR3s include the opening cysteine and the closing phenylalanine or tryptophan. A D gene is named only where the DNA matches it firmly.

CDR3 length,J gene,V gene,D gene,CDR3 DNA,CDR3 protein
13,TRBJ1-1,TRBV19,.,TGTGCCAGTAGTATAGGGGTGGACATTGAAGCTTTCTTT,CASSIGVDIEAFF
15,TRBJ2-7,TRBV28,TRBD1,TGTGCCAGCAGCCCTGGGACAGTCATTTACTACGAGCAGTACTTC,CASSPGTVIYYEQYF
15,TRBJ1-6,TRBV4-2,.,TGTGCCAGCAGCCAAAAGGGGACATCGTATGCACCCCTCCACTTT,CASSQKGTSYAPLHF
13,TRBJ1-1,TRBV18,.,TGTGCCAGCTCACCGTCCATGAACACTGAAGCTTTCTTT,CASSPSMNTEAFF
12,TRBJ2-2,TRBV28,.,TGTGCCAGCAGCCCCCTGAGCGGGGAGCTGTTTTTT,CASSPLSGELFF
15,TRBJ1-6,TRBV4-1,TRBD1,TGCGCCAGCAGCCAGTTACAGGGGGTTAATTCACCCCTCCACTTT,CASSQLQGVNSPLHF
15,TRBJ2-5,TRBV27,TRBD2,TGTGCCAGCAGTTTGTCGGGCGGGGGGGGAGAGACCCAGTACTTC,CASSLSGGGGETQYF
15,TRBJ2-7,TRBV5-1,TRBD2,TGCGCCAGCAGCTTGGCCTCGGGAGGGCCGGGTGAGCAGTACTTC,CASSLASGGPGEQYF
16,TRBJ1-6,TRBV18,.,TGTGCCAGCTCACCACAAAAGGGGTTCGGGAATTCACCCCTCCACTTT,CASSPQKGFGNSPLHF
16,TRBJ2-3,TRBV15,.,TGTGCCACCAGCGACCGGGGATACGGACTCACAGATACGCAGTATTTT,CATSDRGYGLTDTQYF
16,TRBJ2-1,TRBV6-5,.,TGTGCCAGCAGTTACTCGAGAGTTCCCTCCTACAATGAGCAGTTCTTC,CASSYSRVPSYNEQFF